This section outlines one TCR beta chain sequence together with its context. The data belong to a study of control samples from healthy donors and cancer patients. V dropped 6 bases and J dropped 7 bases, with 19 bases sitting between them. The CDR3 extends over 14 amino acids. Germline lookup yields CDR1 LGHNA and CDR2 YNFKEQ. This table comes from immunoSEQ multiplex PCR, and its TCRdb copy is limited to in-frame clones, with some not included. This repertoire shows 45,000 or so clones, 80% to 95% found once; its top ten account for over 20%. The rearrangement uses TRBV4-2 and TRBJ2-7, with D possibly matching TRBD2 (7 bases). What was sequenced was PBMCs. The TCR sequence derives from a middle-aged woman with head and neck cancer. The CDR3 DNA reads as TGTGCCAGCAGTCCCCCGGGGGGCCCTGTGGAGCAGTACTTC. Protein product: CASSPPGGPVEQYF.